This T cell receptor (beta chain) comes out of a study of blood T cell repertoires in COVID-19. Across the whole study: The origin of the acute and convalescent COVID-19 samples was the United States, Italy and Spain. T cells, B-cell-depleted T cells, or PBMCs provided the cDNA or gDNA that served as material.

Deletions cut 8 bases from V and 0 bases from J, with 15 bases between. CDR3 length: 15 amino acids. The germline CDR1 and CDR2 sequences are SNHLY and FYNNEI. Methods used by the authors: Amplification of reference gene primers provided the estimated nucleated cell counts. Assay: immunoSEQ multiplex PCR; the TCRdb copy retains only in-frame clones and omits some. V and J calls plus clone size are reproduced from that table; the DNA served to infer D and trimming. The table has a few hundred thousand clones, about 89% seen once. The V and J genes are TRBV2 and TRBJ2-3; D is ambiguous. The sample consisted of peripheral blood. The sequence was collected from a man aged 40-49 years who had recovered from COVID-19. CDR3 sequence (DNA): TGTGCCAGCCTGCCGACGGCGACTAGCACAGATACGCAGTATTTT. Protein: CASLPTATSTDTQYF.